What follows are 27 T cell receptor beta chains derived from one specimen sequenced in a study of neoadjuvant anti-PD-1 for oral cavity cancer. Some clones are missing from TCRdb's copy, which holds only in-frame ones; the method was immunoSEQ multiplex PCR. The sample contains about 16,000 clones, 72% of which appear only once. This specimen was PBMCs, taken before nivolumab (anti-PD-1) treatment. The receptors originated from a person aged 35-79 years with oral cavity squamous cell carcinoma.

The V call is TRBV11-2, the J call TRBJ2-1, with 8 bases lining up with TRBD2. With V trimmed by 5 bases and J by 9 bases, 9 bases remained unmatched. CDR3 length equals 14 residues. Germline CDR1 is SGHAT and CDR2 is FQNNGV. This CDR3 reads CASSPLRGVLEQFF. CDR3 nucleotide sequence: TGTGCCAGCAGCCCTTTGCGGGGGGTGCTTGAGCAGTTCTTC.

This clone was observed a handful of times. This chain links TRBV14 with TRBJ2-5; 10 nucleotides match TRBD2. This CDR3 is built from 18 residues. CDR1 is SGHDN and CDR2 is FVKESK in the germline V gene. Germline trimming cut 0 bases from V and 0 bases from J; bases unmatched to any gene: 7. The CDR3 protein is CASSQESGLAVYQETQYF. The CDR3 DNA is TGTGCCAGCAGCCAAGAATCAGGACTAGCGGTGTACCAAGAGACCCAGTACTTC.

CDR3 DNA: TGCGCCAGCAGCTTGGCGGTGGGGACAACCTACGAGCAGTACTTC. Protein: CASSLAVGTTYEQYF. J is TRBJ2-7 and V is TRBV5-1, with D possibly being TRBD1 (6 bases). Trimming pared 0 bases from V and 2 bases from J, leaving 12 bases between. Germline V gene lookup returns CDR1 SGHRS and CDR2 YFSETQ. The CDR3 totals 15 residues.

The rearrangement links TRBV15 to TRBJ2-5; TRBD1 or TRBD2 may be the D gene (6 bases each). Germline V CDR1 and CDR2: LNHNV, YYDKDF (reference sequence). This CDR3 spans 15 amino acids. Trimming removed 1 base at V and 5 bases at J, with 14 bases between. The DNA of the CDR3 is TGTGCCACCAGCAGAGGGGGGCGGGGACGGGAGACCCAGTACTTC. Protein: CATSRGGRGRETQYF.

This clone appeared a few times. This chain joins TRBV10-3 and TRBJ2-5; no definite D call. Trimming removed 4 bases from V and 5 bases from J, with 14 bases in between. This CDR3 region has 14 residues. Germline V gene lookup returns CDR1 ENHRY and CDR2 SYGVKD. Written as DNA, the CDR3 is TGTGCCATCAGTGGGGCAGGATTGGTGGAGACCCAGTACTTC. This sequence encodes CAISGAGLVETQYF.

The chain carries TRBV9 and TRBJ2-7; weak D call: TRBD2 (6 bases). Germline V gene lookup returns CDR1 SGDLS and CDR2 YYNGEE. CDR3 length: 15 residues. V was cut by 4 bases and J by 5 bases, with 19 bases left in between. The CDR3 protein is CASSPPEGREDEQYF. CDR3 bases: TGTGCCAGCAGCCCCCCGGAGGGCAGGGAAGACGAGCAGTACTTC.

V usage is TRBV10-3 and J usage is TRBJ2-7, with D hard to call. The CDR3 length is 14 residues. In germline, CDR1 is ENHRY, CDR2 SYGVKD. The V end was cut by 3 bases, the J end by 0 bases, with 9 bases between. CDR3 region: CAISDETRSYEQYF. CDR3 nucleotide sequence: TGTGCCATCAGTGATGAGACACGCTCCTACGAGCAGTACTTC.

The chain is built from TRBV4-1 and TRBJ2-2; 7 nucleotides match TRBD1. V was pared by 1 base and J by 1 base, with 3 bases of the junction left unmatched. The CDR3 has 16 amino acids. Looked up from germline, CDR1 is MGHRA and CDR2 is YSYEKL. The CDR3 sequence: CASSQVTGLNTGELFF. CDR3 coding DNA: TGCGCCAGCAGCCAAGTGACAGGGCTGAACACCGGGGAGCTGTTTTTT.

There are a few counts of this clone. The rearrangement joins TRBV7-8 to TRBJ2-1, with 8 bases lining up with TRBD1. Losses at the gene ends were 5 bases for V and 6 bases for J; bases not matched to a gene: 6. Germline lookup yields CDR1 SGHVS and CDR2 FQNEAQ. The CDR3 totals 14 residues. CDR3 residues: CASSPLQGGNEQFF. The CDR3 DNA sequence: TGTGCCAGCAGCCCACTACAGGGGGGCAATGAGCAGTTCTTC.

This clone was seen a few times. One junction end disagrees with the germline gene, perhaps due to a read error. The chain uses TRBV7-7 and TRBJ2-2; 9 bases agree with TRBD1. The CDR3 sequence is 15 residues long. In germline, CDR1 is SSHAT, CDR2 FNYEAQ (reference sequence). The DNA for the CDR3 is TGTGCTAGCAGCCTTGGGACAGGGAATCCCGGGGAGCTGTTTTTT. Translated, it gives CASSLGTGNPGELFF.

This clone was counted only a few times. The CDR3 is CASSSYRDGETQYF. The CDR3 DNA sequence: TGTGCCAGCAGCTCATACAGGGATGGAGAGACCCAGTACTTC. The chain employs TRBV5-4 and TRBJ2-5; D possibly corresponds to TRBD1 (6 bases). V lost 3 bases, J lost 4 bases, and 13 bases lay in between. The germline gives CDR1 SGHNT, CDR2 YYREEE (reference sequence). There are 14 residues in the CDR3.

This sequence joins TRBV2 and TRBJ1-4; D remains unclear. In germline, CDR1 is SNHLY, CDR2 FYNNEI. V was shortened by 2 bases and J by 7 bases, with 11 bases between the two germline ends. The CDR3 contains 14 residues. As DNA, the CDR3 is TGTGCCAGCAGTGAATTGGCAGAGGGTGAAAAACTGTTTTTT. Protein product: CASSELAEGEKLFF. The variable domain in full, completed from reference TRBV2 and TRBJ1-4, reads EPEVTQTPSHQVTQMGQEVILRCVPISNHLYFYWYRQILGQKVEFLVSFYNNEISEKSEIFDDQFSVERPDGSNFTLKIRSTKLEDSAMYFCASSELAEGEKLFFGSGTQLSVL.

This sequence joins TRBV27 and TRBJ2-1; TRBD2 matches 7 bases. The germline V gene encodes CDR1 MNHEY and CDR2 SMNVEV (reference sequence). Trimming at V came to 5 bases and at J to 10 bases, leaving 11 bases not matched to a gene. This CDR3 comprises 14 residues. CDR3 sequence: CASSPPGGRREQFF. The CDR3 bases are TGTGCCAGCAGTCCCCCTGGCGGGAGAAGGGAGCAGTTCTTC.

The chain couples TRBV27 to TRBJ2-1, with D maybe TRBD2 (6 bases). Germline loops: CDR1 MNHEY, CDR2 SMNVEV (reference sequence). Trimming left V 2 bases short and J 9 bases short, with 20 bases between. There are 16 residues in the CDR3. The DNA of the CDR3 is TGTGCCAGCAGTTTAGCGGCTAGCGAGCGCGTAACTGAGCAGTTCTTC. This gives the protein CASSLAASERVTEQFF.

The rearrangement joins TRBV27 to TRBJ2-7, with a weak D call TRBD2 (8 bases). With 5 bases removed from V and 2 bases from J, the gap between germline ends came to 16 bases. The CDR3 loop spans 15 amino acids. Germline CDR1 is MNHEY and CDR2 is SMNVEV (reference sequence). This CDR3 is CASSPSGGQPYEQYF. The CDR3 nucleotides read TGTGCCAGCAGTCCCAGCGGGGGACAGCCCTACGAGCAGTACTTC.

The chain is built from TRBV28 and TRBJ1-2; 9 bases match TRBD1. Germline V gives CDR1 MDHEN, CDR2 SYDVKM. This CDR3 is 15 amino acids long. Unmatched junction bases numbered 7, after V lost 1 base and J lost 7 bases. CDR3 DNA: TGTGCCAGCAGTTTATTGGGGGACAGGGAACCTGGCTACACCTTC. This translates into CASSLLGDREPGYTF.

V and J are TRBV20-1 and TRBJ1-1, with D unclear. Germline assignment: CDR1 DFQATT and CDR2 SNEGSKA (reference sequence). CDR3 length equals 10 residues. Between the trimmed V and J ends, which lost 3 bases and 8 bases, there was a span of 7 bases. The CDR3 loop is CSARESEAFF. CDR3 nucleotide sequence: TGCAGTGCTAGGGAAAGCGAAGCTTTCTTT.

The chain recombines TRBV7-9 with TRBJ2-5, with 13 bases aligning to TRBD2. CDR1 is SEHNR, CDR2 FQNEAQ, per germline (reference sequence). The V segment lost 4 bases and the J segment 5 bases; nucleotides outside the gene matches: 4. The length of the CDR3 is 15 residues. CDR3 coding DNA: TGTGCCAGCAGCTCGGGACTAGCGGGGTTGGAGACCCAGTACTTC. It is translated as CASSSGLAGLETQYF.

This clone was observed once. The V gene is TRBV25-1, the J gene TRBJ2-1, with 11 bases that match TRBD2. Germline V gives CDR1 MGHDK, CDR2 SYGVNS. The CDR3 totals 15 residues. The J segment lost 7 bases and the V segment lost 5 bases, leaving 7 bases of the junction unmatched. CDR3 amino acids: CASSTLAGARNEQFF. CDR3 nucleotide sequence: TGTGCCAGCAGTACACTAGCGGGAGCGAGGAATGAGCAGTTCTTC.

The rearrangement links TRBV5-1 to TRBJ1-3; D gene uncertain. Germline V gene sequence: CDR1 SGHRS, CDR2 YFSETQ. The CDR3 runs 13 residues. Deletions cut 3 bases from V and 4 bases from J, with 8 bases between. The CDR3 protein is CASSSYPGNTIYF. Here the CDR3 DNA reads TGCGCCAGCAGCTCCTACCCGGGAAACACCATATATTTT.

In DNA form, the CDR3 reads TGTGCCAGCAGTGAAGGGGGGTTCGAAGACAAAAATCAGCCCCAGCATTTT. Translation gives CASSEGGFEDKNQPQHF. This chain uses TRBV2 with TRBJ1-5, with D possibly TRBD1 on 5 matching bases. The CDR3 spans 17 residues. Trimming took off 1 base at V and 4 bases at J, with 17 bases between the two ends. Per the germline V gene, CDR1 is SNHLY and CDR2 is FYNNEI.

This clone was found once. The chain joins TRBV7-9 to TRBJ2-5; 12 bases match TRBD2. The CDR3 runs 16 residues. Germline assignment: CDR1 SEHNR and CDR2 FQNEAQ (reference sequence). Unmatched junction bases numbered 9, after V lost 5 bases and J lost 5 bases. The CDR3 nucleotides are TGTGCCAGCAGCCGAAAGACTAGCGGGGGCGGGGAGACCCAGTACTTC. This gives the protein CASSRKTSGGGETQYF.

This rearrangement joins TRBV5-1 to TRBJ1-3; a weak D match, TRBD1 (5 bases). CDR3 size: 16 residues. V lost 0 bases and J 1 base, leaving 11 bases between the germline ends. Germline V gene lookup returns CDR1 SGHRS and CDR2 YFSETQ. In nucleotides, the CDR3 is TGCGCCAGCAGCTTGGACACGGACACTTCTGGAAACACCATATATTTT. It encodes CASSLDTDTSGNTIYF.

This sequence joins TRBV15 and TRBJ2-7; D uncertain. CDR3 length equals 15 residues. V was cut by 0 bases and J by 3 bases, with 12 bases left in between. Germline loops: CDR1 LNHNV, CDR2 YYDKDF (reference sequence). Here the CDR3 DNA reads TGTGCCACCAGCAGAGATTTACAGCCCCACTACGAGCAGTACTTC. Protein: CATSRDLQPHYEQYF.

This clone has more than one count but fewer than ten. The gene calls are TRBV19 and TRBJ1-5; a weak D match, TRBD1 (6 bases). Per germline, CDR1 LNHDA and CDR2 SQIVND (reference sequence). V was shortened by 3 bases and J by 0 bases, with 12 bases between the two germline ends. This CDR3 region has 16 residues. In nucleotides, the CDR3 is TGTGCCAGTAGTATGGGGGGCCGACCTAGCAATCAGCCCCAGCATTTT. It encodes CASSMGGRPSNQPQHF.

CDR3 bases: TGTGCCAGCAGCTTCTCCGGTGGAACCCAGTACTTC. Protein product: CASSFSGGTQYF. The rearrangement uses TRBV11-3 and TRBJ2-5; D remains unclear. This CDR3 has 12 amino acids. The V and J ends lost 3 bases and 8 bases respectively, with 10 bases between them. The germline gives CDR1 SGHNT, CDR2 YENEEA. Full variable domain (remainder filled in from reference TRBV11-3 and TRBJ2-5): EAGVVQSPRYKIIEKKQPVAFWCNPISGHNTLYWYLQNLGQGPELLIRYENEEAVDDSQLPKDRFSAERLKGVDSTLKIQPAELGDSAVYLCASSFSGGTQYFGPGTRLLVL.

In its sample, this clone was seen a few times. DNA of the CDR3: TGTGCCAGTAGTCGGCAGCCTGGCCCCAATGGCTACACCTTC. It translates to CASSRQPGPNGYTF. The chain employs TRBV19 and TRBJ1-2; D uncertain. The germline V gene encodes CDR1 LNHDA and CDR2 SQIVND (reference sequence). Trimming left V 5 bases short and J 6 bases short, with 16 bases between. The CDR3 extends over 14 amino acids.